This T cell receptor beta chain was obtained from a study of blood T cell repertoires in COVID-19. Background on the study: The samples span acute and convalescent COVID-19 from the United States, Italy and Spain. Nucleic acid was either cDNA or gDNA, and it came from T cells, B-cell-depleted T cells, or PBMCs.

This clone was detected only a few times. Self-reported history from a screening survey and questionnaire set each donor's cohort. Methods used by the authors: Amplification from reference gene primers served as the basis for estimated nucleated cell counts. Data came from immunoSEQ multiplex PCR; TCRdb stores just in-frame clones and leaves some out. V, J and clone size are taken as reported in that table, and D and trimming were inferred from the DNA itself. The sample has approximately 170,000 clones, under 90% seen once. The germline V gene encodes CDR1 KGHDR and CDR2 SFDVKD. This CDR3 has 19 residues. The V end lost 4 bases, the J end lost 0 bases, and 21 bases lay between the germline ends.

This TCR was recovered from a woman in her forties or fifties who had recovered from COVID-19. Sequencing input: PBMCs or T cells enriched from blood (not recorded which). This chain joins TRBV24-1 and TRBJ1-3; D remains unclear. CDR3 DNA: TGTGCCACCAGTGACGATTCACCCCTAGACTGTCTCTCTGGAAACACCATATATTTT. This translates into CATSDDSPLDCLSGNTIYF.